The entry below gives a single T cell receptor (beta chain) sequence along with its context. Its antigen is still unknown. No clone much larger than this one lies a single base away; base qualities are absent. The source of the sample is a study of T cell responses to AZD1222 COVID-19 vaccine (dated by TCRdb to about 2021). Describing the broader study: A total of 233 trial participants underwent TCR sequencing, of whom nearly 210 received two doses of AZD1222 and about 26 received two doses of the MenACWY control vaccine. Trial participants were enrolled by age into subgroups of 18-55, 56-69 and 70-plus years, and around 140, 26 and 57 TCR-sequenced participants, respectively, were included in these subgroups.

The CDR3 regions of human TCRbeta chains were analyzed by immunosequencing. The original pipeline was this. TCRs in the repertoires were compared against a reference library of SARS-CoV-2-specific TCRs that had been generated with the MIRA antigen-specificity platform. Breadth was defined as the fraction of unique TCRs that were SARS-CoV-2-associated. Depth was defined as the fraction of total T cells that were SARS-CoV-2-associated. Using the MIRA data, each spike-specific TCR was assigned both to the spike region to which the TCR was reactive and to a CD4 or CD8 class. Log10-transformed breadth and depth values were compared by one-way ANOVA with Sidak's multiple comparisons tests. Drawn from immuneACCESS, this table holds only the in-frame rearrangements with V and J called that TCRdb kept. Clones are partly lost; checked studies trace under half to an unresolved V gene and leave the rest unexplained. V, J and clone size were drawn from that table, and D and trimming were deduced from the DNA. This sample is represented by 140,000 or so clones; around 84% of them were singletons. Of the sample, 5.1% is held by the ten largest clones.

The CDR3 goes from the cysteine to the phenylalanine over 18 residues. This entry keeps only the CDR3 DNA: 54 bases, framed from base 1. Looking up the germline V gene yields CDR1 KGHSH and CDR2 LQKENI. V and J are trimmed by 3 bases and 2 bases, and the gene matches miss 9 bases of the junction. Taken with the paper, the label for time point translates to: about 28 days (+/-7) after the second vaccine dose. AZD1222 recipients given second doses at about 4 weeks or at about 12 weeks were pooled, since spike-specific TCR depth and breadth were not found to differ between the two schedules. Samples from vaccinated people were obtained from the UK trials COV001 and COV002, which included a single-blind randomized controlled phase 2/3 trial of AZD1222 (ChAdOx1 nCoV-19) in healthy adults. Trial participant PBMC samples were collected at day 0 and day 28 after the second dose for TCRbeta chain sequencing.

Beyond this particular receptor, the publication reports: Nearly half of unique spike-specific TCRs reportedly recognized epitopes outside regions mutated in the B.1.351 and B.1.1.7 variants. After two AZD1222 doses, spike-specific TCR breadth and depth were significantly higher than at day 0 and than in MenACWY recipients. The 56-69-year group was small, and its depth increase did not reach significance, likely because of low power. Because no day 14 peak-response samples were available, repertoires were characterized only after the peak T cell response. CD4 TCRs associated with the vaccine covered the entire spike protein, and the dominant responses were in regions 160-218 and 743-854. Participants were mostly white British, with more females than males. The authors suggested clonal diversity may have been underestimated. Conclusions about previously exposed vaccinees were limited because only six AZD1222 recipients were SARS-CoV-2 seropositive at baseline.

The material was peripheral blood, obtained 28 days after the second AZD1222 dose. This clonotype was obtained from an adult who received the AZD1222 COVID-19 vaccine. Recombination joined TRBV18 with TRBJ2-7, with 14 bases matching TRBD2. The nucleotides read TGTGCCAGCTCACCTTCCCTGACTAGCGGGAGGGCCCCCTACGAGCAGTACTTC. Its translation reads: CASSPSLTSGRAPYEQYF.